This T cell receptor beta chain was retrieved from a study of CD4 T cells in relation to SARS-CoV-2 and coronaviruses. Study in general: After roughly ten days of antigen culture, PBMC TCR beta CDR3s were sequenced. Controls used an HIV-1 Nef peptide pool or no peptide.

Unexposed donor CD4+ T cells date from 2011-2018, before the COVID-19 pandemic. CD4+ T cells were isolated from the cells after 10 days of culture. This clone showed up just a few times. Antigen: not known. Trimming at V came to 6 bases and at J to 5 bases, leaving 11 bases not matched to a gene. Germline CDR1 and CDR2: MNHEY and SMNVEV (reference sequence). The CDR3 sequence is 17 residues long. Generated by immunoSEQ multiplex PCR, the TCRdb table keeps only in-frame clones and is missing some. Of roughly 21,000 clones listed, under 85% are singletons. The chain carries TRBV27 and TRBJ2-2; TRBD1 aligns across 11 bases. Sequenced sample: CD4+ T cells from PBMCs, cultured in vitro. This TCR derives from a human donor in good health. Written as DNA, the CDR3 is TGTGCCAGCAGATCACTAGGGACAGGGGGTCGAACCGGGGAGCTGTTTTTT. It specifies CASRSLGTGGRTGELFF.